A single sample is the source of the 27 T cell receptor beta chains below, sequenced in a study of T cell responses to AZD1222 COVID-19 vaccine. TCRdb's table, derived via immunoSEQ multiplex PCR, lists solely in-frame clones and lacks some. This table has approximately 140,000 clones, about 87% appearing once. The source was peripheral blood, collected on day 0 of AZD1222 vaccination. Receptors were obtained from an adult in good health.

The rearrangement uses TRBV5-6 and TRBJ1-1; TRBD1 might be the D (6 bases). CDR3 length equals 14 residues. The V end lost 4 bases, the J end lost 5 bases, and 15 bases lay between the germline ends. Germline loops: CDR1 SGHDT, CDR2 YYEEEE. CDR3 region: CASSPGGGITEAFF. Here the CDR3 DNA reads TGTGCCAGCAGCCCTGGAGGGGGTATAACTGAAGCTTTCTTT.

The chain employs TRBV28 and TRBJ1-6, with D hard to call. Trimming cost V 7 bases and J 7 bases, with 5 bases left between them. The CDR3 covers 11 residues. Germline V CDR1 and CDR2: MDHEN, SYDVKM. The CDR3 DNA sequence: TGTGCCAGCACGTCAAATTCACCCCTCCACTTT. This translates into CASTSNSPLHF.

To note about this clone: One end of the junction varies from germline; a read error may be responsible. The rearrangement links TRBV28 to TRBJ1-6; tentative D call: TRBD1 (6 bases). Germline values: CDR1 MDHEN, CDR2 SYDVKM. The CDR3 is made up of 14 amino acids. This chain's CDR3 is CASSTEGGGFLQNF. The CDR3 DNA reads TGTGCCAGCAGTACCGAGGGGGGGGGCTTTCTCCAAAACTTT.

The chain employs TRBV27 and TRBJ1-6; D is unclear. V dropped 6 bases and J dropped 11 bases, with 17 bases sitting between them. This CDR3 region has 14 residues. Germline values: CDR1 MNHEY, CDR2 SMNVEV (reference sequence). The CDR3 spells CASSPNPGITPLHF. In DNA, the CDR3 is TGTGCCAGCAGCCCGAACCCCGGGATTACACCCCTCCACTTT.

The chain combines TRBV6-2 or TRBV6-3 with TRBJ2-7; maybe TRBD2 (5 bases). Germline CDR1 MNHEY, CDR2 SVGEGT. Trimming shortened V by 4 bases and J by 7 bases, and 20 bases separated the two germline ends. The CDR3 is 15 residues long. DNA for the CDR3: TGTGCCAGCAGTTTAACCCTAGCTGCCGGGCGTGAGCAGTACTTC. Translation: CASSLTLAAGREQYF.

This clone was picked up one time. The V call is TRBV7-8, the J call TRBJ2-7; TRBD2 matches at 11 bases. Looked up from germline, CDR1 is SGHVS and CDR2 is FQNEAQ. V shed 5 bases, J shed 3 bases, and the junction held 3 bases outside the gene matches. CDR3 length: 14 residues. As DNA, the CDR3 is TGTGCCAGCAGCCCACTAGCGGGGGTCTACGAGCAGTACTTC. It encodes CASSPLAGVYEQYF.

This sequence joins TRBV11-2 and TRBJ2-5; D remains unclear. The CDR3 runs 17 residues. Trimming removed 1 base at V and 1 base at J, with 16 bases between. Per germline, CDR1 SGHAT and CDR2 FQNNGV. CDR3 bases: TGTGCCAGCAGCTTAGGGGTGAATTGGGCCCCCCAAGAGACCCAGTACTTC. It encodes CASSLGVNWAPQETQYF. The variable domain in full, completed from reference TRBV11-2 and TRBJ2-5, reads EAGVAQSPRYKIIEKRQSVAFWCNPISGHATLYWYQQILGQGPKLLIQFQNNGVVDDSQLPKDRFSAERLKGVDSTLKIQPAKLEDSAVYLCASSLGVNWAPQETQYFGPGTRLLVL.

V and J are TRBV19 and TRBJ2-2; D call uncertain. V was trimmed by 3 bases and J by 0 bases, leaving 8 bases between them. Looked up from germline, CDR1 is LNHDA and CDR2 is SQIVND (reference sequence). The CDR3 is 15 amino acids. The CDR3 is CASSMSGANTGELFF. The CDR3 region has the DNA TGTGCCAGTAGTATGTCAGGTGCGAACACCGGGGAGCTGTTTTTT.

The sample holds a few counts of this clone. CDR3 protein: CASSSDRANQPQHF. The CDR3 DNA reads as TGTGCCAGCAGTTCCGACAGGGCCAATCAGCCCCAGCATTTT. J is TRBJ1-5 and V is TRBV5-4, with 7 bases lining up with TRBD1. The CDR3 runs to 14 residues. Germline values: CDR1 SGHNT, CDR2 YYREEE (reference sequence). The ends lost 5 bases at V and 3 bases at J; junction bases unmatched: 5. Full variable domain (missing parts from reference TRBV5-4 and TRBJ1-5): ETGVTQSPTHLIKTRGQQVTLRCSSQSGHNTVSWYQQALGQGPQFIFQYYREEENGRGNFPPRFSGLQFPNYSSELNVNALELDDSALYLCASSSDRANQPQHFGDGTRLSIL.

In regard to this clone: A much larger clone differs from this one at a single base, so this may be a read error. The chain employs TRBV6-2 or TRBV6-3 and TRBJ1-2; D uncertain. CDR3 length equals 13 residues. In germline, CDR1 is MNHEY, CDR2 SVGEGT. V shed 4 bases and J shed 2 bases, with 8 bases lying between them. This CDR3 is CASSFDGNYGYTF. The CDR3 DNA is TGTGCCAGCAGTTTCGACGGGAACTATGGCTACACCTTC.

V gene TRBV10-2 combines with J gene TRBJ2-2, with D perhaps TRBD1 (6 bases). Trimming shortened V by 4 bases and J by 6 bases, and 15 bases separated the two germline ends. The CDR3 totals 15 residues. Germline V gene lookup returns CDR1 WSHSY and CDR2 SAAADI. CDR3 in amino acids: CASSGRDIRAGELFF. In DNA, the CDR3 is TGCGCCAGCAGTGGCCGGGACATCAGAGCCGGGGAGCTGTTTTTT.

The chain links TRBV6-1 to TRBJ2-5; TRBD1 is a possible D gene (6 bases). The CDR3 covers 15 residues. Germline CDR1 is MNHNS and CDR2 is SASEGT. Trimming took off 3 bases at V and 2 bases at J, with 13 bases between the two ends. CDR3 in amino acids: CASSESYTGQETQYF. The CDR3 DNA is TGTGCCAGCAGTGAGTCGTACACAGGGCAAGAGACCCAGTACTTC.

In its sample, this clone was seen a few times. The rearrangement joins TRBV12-5 to TRBJ2-1; a weak D match, TRBD1 (5 bases). Trimming removed 6 bases at V and 5 bases at J, with 8 bases between. Germline loops: CDR1 LGHNT, CDR2 FRNRAP. This CDR3 is built from 12 residues. CDR3 in DNA: TGTGCTAGTGGACCAGGGAACAATGAGCAGTTCTTC. It codes for CASGPGNNEQFF.

This chain joins TRBV10-2 and TRBJ1-6; TRBD1 is a possible D gene (5 bases). V was clipped by 6 bases and J by 6 bases, with 15 bases between them. The germline gives CDR1 WSHSY, CDR2 SAAADI. This CDR3 comprises 15 residues. The chain's CDR3 is CASRAGSGGNSPLHF. In nucleotides, the CDR3 is TGCGCCAGCAGAGCGGGATCCGGGGGTAATTCACCCCTCCACTTT.

The chain recombines TRBV28 with TRBJ2-3; a weak D match, TRBD2 (7 bases). The V gene lost 2 bases and the J gene lost 11 bases, with 17 bases spanning the gap. CDR3 length: 14 residues. Germline V gene lookup returns CDR1 MDHEN and CDR2 SYDVKM. CDR3 amino acids: CASSLGGDTEGQYF. In nucleotides, the CDR3 is TGTGCCAGCAGTTTAGGGGGGGACACGGAGGGGCAGTATTTT.

This chain joins TRBV7-9 and TRBJ1-5; no firm D call. The CDR3 is 16 amino acids. Germline CDR1 is SEHNR and CDR2 is FQNEAQ (reference sequence). The V end lost 5 bases, the J end lost 5 bases, and 19 bases lay between the germline ends. In DNA form, the CDR3 reads TGTGCCAGCAGCCCTACCGGAAGCTCGAAAGATCAGCCCCAGCATTTT. Its translation is CASSPTGSSKDQPQHF.

V gene TRBV2 combines with J gene TRBJ1-1, with 9 bases fitting TRBD1. V shed 6 bases and J 0 bases; nucleotides not matched to a gene: 26. The CDR3 totals 22 residues. Germline assignment: CDR1 SNHLY and CDR2 FYNNEI. CDR3 sequence: CASRQRGTGTPRGAKMNTEAFF. In DNA, the CDR3 is TGTGCCAGCAGGCAGAGGGGGACAGGGACACCACGGGGTGCGAAAATGAACACTGAAGCTTTCTTT.

The chain recombines TRBV5-1 with TRBJ1-2; 8 nucleotides match TRBD1. V lost 6 bases to trimming and J lost 1 base; unmatched junction nucleotides: 5. Germline CDR1 is SGHRS and CDR2 is YFSETQ. The CDR3 has 14 amino acids. The CDR3 DNA reads TGCGCCAGCAAGACAGGGGTTGGTAACTATGGCTACACCTTC. It yields the protein CASKTGVGNYGYTF. The full variable domain, completed using reference TRBV5-1 and TRBJ1-2, is KAGVTQTPRYLIKTRGQQVTLSCSPISGHRSVSWYQQTPGQGLQFLFEYFSETQRNKGNFPGRFSGRQFSNSRSEMNVSTLELGDSALYLCASKTGVGNYGYTFGSGTRLTVV.

V gene TRBV7-9 combines with J gene TRBJ2-7; tentatively, D is TRBD2 (5 bases). There are 13 residues in the CDR3. Germline V CDR1 and CDR2: SEHNR, FQNEAQ (reference sequence). The V and J ends lost 8 bases and 3 bases respectively, with 14 bases between them. The CDR3, as DNA: TGTGCCAGCGCCGGGGAGACCTACTACGAGCAGTACTTC. It yields the protein CASAGETYYEQYF.

CDR3 DNA: TGTGCCTGGAGTGTACAAGATACGCAGTATTTT. It yields the protein CAWSVQDTQYF. J is TRBJ2-3 and V is TRBV30; D call uncertain. The CDR3 is 11 amino acids. Trimming removed 0 bases from V and 5 bases from J, with 3 bases in between. CDR1 and CDR2 from the germline V gene are GTSNPN and SVGIG (reference sequence).

This chain connects TRBV6-5 to TRBJ1-1; D is perhaps TRBD1 (5 bases). The CDR3 covers 13 residues. Per the germline V gene, CDR1 is MNHEY and CDR2 is SVGAGI. V lost 7 bases and J lost 0, with 9 bases in between. Written as DNA, the CDR3 is TGTGCCAGCATGGGGCCAGTGAACACTGAAGCTTTCTTT. Protein: CASMGPVNTEAFF.

The chain is built from TRBV9 and TRBJ1-1, with D possibly TRBD1 on 6 matching bases. Trimming cost V 4 bases and J 5 bases, with 9 bases left between them. Germline loops: CDR1 SGDLS, CDR2 YYNGEE. The CDR3 length is 12 residues. The DNA of the CDR3 is TGTGCCAGCAGCTCTCAGGGGACTGAAGCTTTCTTT. This translates into CASSSQGTEAFF. Variable domain in full (rest from reference TRBV9 and TRBJ1-1): DSGVTQTPKHLITATGQRVTLRCSPRSGDLSVYWYQQSLDQGLQFLIQYYNGEERAKGNILERFSAQQFPDLHSELNLSSLELGDSALYFCASSSQGTEAFFGQGTRLTVV.

This chain uses TRBV6-5 with TRBJ1-1; 8 nucleotides align to TRBD1. Germline loops: CDR1 MNHEY, CDR2 SVGAGI. With 6 bases clipped from V and 5 bases from J, the junction kept 8 bases outside the gene matches. The CDR3 is 14 amino acids. Written as DNA, the CDR3 is TGTGCCAGCAGGCTACAGGGGGGAGGAACTGAAGCTTTCTTT. Translated, it gives CASRLQGGGTEAFF.

This chain's CDR3 is CASSSSPTPGELFF. The CDR3 DNA reads TGTGCCAGCTCATCCTCACCGACTCCCGGGGAGCTGTTTTTT. This sequence joins TRBV18 and TRBJ2-2, with D hard to call. Germline CDR1 and CDR2: KGHSH and LQKENI. Trimming cost V 5 bases and J 6 bases, with 13 bases left between them. The CDR3 runs to 14 residues. Together with reference TRBV18 and TRBJ2-2, the CDR3 gives the full variable domain: NAGVMQNPRHLVRRRGQEARLRCSPMKGHSHVYWYRQLPEEGLKFMVYLQKENIIDESGMPKERFSAEFPKEGPSILRIQQVVRGDSAAYFCASSSSPTPGELFFGEGSRLTVL.

The V call is TRBV19, the J call TRBJ1-1; no clear D gene. Trimming removed 4 bases at V and 1 base at J, with 13 bases between. Germline V gene data show CDR1 as LNHDA and CDR2 as SQIVND (reference sequence). This CDR3 spans 15 amino acids. CDR3 DNA: TGTGCCAGTAGTAATTACTTGGGAGGGAACACTGAAGCTTTCTTT. Amino acids: CASSNYLGGNTEAFF.

The chain recombines TRBV24-1 with TRBJ1-2; a possible D gene is TRBD1 (6 bases). The CDR3 is 16 residues long. Germline CDR1 reads KGHDR; CDR2 reads SFDVKD. V lost 4 bases to trimming and J lost 0 bases, with 14 bases between them. As DNA, the CDR3 is TGTGCCACCAGTGACTCAGACAGGACCGCTAACTATGGCTACACCTTC. Protein product: CATSDSDRTANYGYTF.

The chain couples TRBV6-2 or TRBV6-3 to TRBJ2-3, with D maybe TRBD2 (6 bases). The V gene lost 6 bases and the J gene lost 2 bases, with 15 bases spanning the gap. There are 15 residues in the CDR3. Germline V gene lookup returns CDR1 MNHEY and CDR2 SVGEGT. The CDR3, as DNA: TGTGCCAGCAGCCTAACTAGCCTCTACACAGATACGCAGTATTTT. This sequence encodes CASSLTSLYTDTQYF.